Sequencing of this T cell receptor (beta chain) was carried out in a study of T cell repertoires in cytomegalovirus infection. Overall study: The study used recently identified HLA-C-restricted and well-studied HLA-B-restricted CMV epitopes. Both CMV infection and a matching HLA type were indicated by public TCR beta signatures.

TCRdb processed the reads anew with MiXCR; each CDR3 protein has one entry. The sample yields roughly 920,000 distinct CDR3 sequences, more than 25% seen once. The CDR3 has 12 amino acids. The V end lost 5 bases, the J end lost 5 bases, and 10 bases lay between the germline ends. Germline V gives CDR1 SGHVS, CDR2 FQNEAQ. This clonotype was observed at least ten times. Its antigen is not identified. Study-level findings and limits: It was HLA-C-restricted CMV-specific TCR beta clonotypes that dominated the response ex vivo.

Sequenced material: cultured CD8+ T cells from PBMCs, taken from culture after CMV antigen stimulation. This clonotype was sampled from a human donor in good health (CMV status not recorded). Some clones in this sample may be carry-over from other donors' samples. The chain employs TRBV7-8 and TRBJ2-7, with D tentatively TRBD2 (6 bases). The CDR3 loop reads CASSLTSHEQYF. In nucleotides, the CDR3 is TGTGCCAGCAGCCTTACTAGCCACGAGCAGTACTTC.